This TCR beta chain was obtained from a study of metastatic and nonmetastatic thyroid tumors. Study-wide background: Across blood and tumor or nodule tissue, repertoires from malignant and benign thyroid patients were compared with one another.

Every patient underwent thyroid surgery untreated. This clone was seen repeatedly, ten times or more. No antigen is known for it. Overall study results and limits: According to reports, the diversity of TCR beta was significantly higher in malignant thyroid tumors than in benign nodules, and this held in both blood and tumor samples.

V was clipped by 0 bases and J by 8 bases, with 10 bases between them. Looked up from germline, CDR1 is SGHDN and CDR2 is FVKESK. CDR3 length equals 13 residues. TCRdb re-clonotyped the PCR reads through MiXCR. Of about 24,000 clones detected, more than 20% appear once; the ten largest clones hold roughly 13%. The rearrangement uses TRBV14 and TRBJ1-1; D is undetermined. This clonotype was sampled from a male donor with papillary thyroid cancer or a benign thyroid nodule (not recorded which). Some clones in this sample may be carry-over from other donors' samples. The sample was blood. In DNA form, the CDR3 reads TGTGCCAGCAGCCAAGATATTCGCAGGGAAGCTTTCTTT. Translation gives CASSQDIRREAFF.